One T cell receptor (beta chain) is described in this entry. Its antigen is still unknown. A 10 ml volume of fresh peripheral blood provided the PBMCs. The sample originates from a study of T cells in Graves' hyperthyroidism and ophthalmopathy. The wider study: The blood sample was taken at first diagnosis, before treatment began. Study-wide findings and caveats: A median around 6 months before onset, the model predicted ophthalmopathy. In the analysis, a 13 V-J model separated ophthalmopathy from stable hyperthyroidism.

RNA transcripts provided the source from which TCR beta CDR3 regions were amplified. First-round RT-PCR targeting the TCR CDR3 was performed with the HTBI primer set. TCRdb ran MiXCR on the multiplex PCR reads and lists one entry per CDR3 protein. The sample has 500,000 to 800,000 distinct CDR3 sequences; around 15% are singletons. This CDR3 has 16 residues. The ends lost 3 bases at V and 1 base at J; junction bases unmatched: 7. The germline V gene has CDR1 SGHRS and CDR2 YFSETQ. The V gene is TRBV5-1, the J gene TRBJ2-7; 10 bases fit TRBD2. Material for sequencing was blood. The receptor was derived from a woman aged 50 to 65 with Graves' ophthalmopathy. The CDR3 reads CASSSGLADTSYEQYF. CDR3 sequence (DNA): TGCGCCAGCAGCTCCGGACTAGCGGACACATCCTACGAGCAGTACTTC.